This record concerns one TCR beta chain sequence. This sample stems from a study of blood T cell repertoires in COVID-19. Study summary: COVID-19 samples, acute and convalescent, were from the United States, Italy and Spain. PBMCs, B-cell-depleted T cells, or T cells were the source of the cDNA or gDNA that made up the material.

TCRdb keeps only in-frame clones here, not all; method: immunoSEQ multiplex PCR. The sample yields about 160,000 clones, over 75% seen once. The sequenced sample was peripheral blood. This sequence was found in a man between 65 and 80 years old with acute or convalescent COVID-19.

The CDR3 loop reads CATSDPWTSTDTQYF. In DNA form, the CDR3 reads TGTGCCACCAGTGATCCATGGACTAGTACAGATACGCAGTATTTT. This chain links TRBV24-1 with TRBJ2-3, with 7 bases lining up with TRBD2. CDR3 size: 15 residues. The germline gives CDR1 KGHDR, CDR2 SFDVKD. Trimming at V came to 3 bases and at J to 3 bases, leaving 5 bases not matched to a gene.